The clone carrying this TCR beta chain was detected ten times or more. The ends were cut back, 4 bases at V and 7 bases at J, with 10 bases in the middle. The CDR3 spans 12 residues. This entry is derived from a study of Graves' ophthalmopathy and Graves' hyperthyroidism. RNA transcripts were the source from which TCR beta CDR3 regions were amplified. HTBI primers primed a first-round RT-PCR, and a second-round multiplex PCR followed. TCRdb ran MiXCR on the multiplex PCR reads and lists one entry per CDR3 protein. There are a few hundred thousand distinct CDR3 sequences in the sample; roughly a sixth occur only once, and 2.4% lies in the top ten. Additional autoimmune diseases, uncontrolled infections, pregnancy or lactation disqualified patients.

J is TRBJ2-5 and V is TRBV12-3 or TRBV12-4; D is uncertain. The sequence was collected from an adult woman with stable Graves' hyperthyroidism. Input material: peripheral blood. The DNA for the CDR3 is TGTGCCAGCAGTTCCCAAGCCGGGACCCAGTACTTC. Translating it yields CASSSQAGTQYF.